This T cell receptor beta chain was identified during a study of molecular identifiers for immune sequencing clone quantification. This clonotype was counted between two and nine times. Its specificity is not known. The length of the CDR3 is 17 residues. The V gene's germline CDR1 is SGHDT and CDR2 YYEEEE. V lost 3 bases to trimming and J lost 9 bases; unmatched junction nucleotides: 11. TCRdb re-analysed the PCR reads in MiXCR, keeping a single row per CDR3 protein. The table shows about 630,000 distinct CDR3 sequences, with about 25% occurring only once. Overall study results and limits: Clonotypes surpassing 20 RNA copies contained over 98% of effector molecules, versus under 1% in naive cells.

Sequencing libraries of naive CD8 cells derived from approximately 20,000 to 1,000,000 sorted cells with 10%, 30% or 50% RNA. The origin of this receptor is a human donor in good health. Some libraries in this study had Jurkat cell RNA spiked in. The sample taken for sequencing was naive CD8+ T cells from blood, with Jurkat cell RNA spiked in. The sample's subset: FACS-sorted CD8+CD4-CCR7+CD45RA+ naive T cells. V and J are TRBV5-6 and TRBJ2-1; 14 nucleotides line up with TRBD2. Written as DNA, the CDR3 is TGTGCCAGCAGCTCCGAGACTAGCGGGAGGGGAGACGGTGAGCAGTTCTTC. This codes for CASSSETSGRGDGEQFF. Full variable domain (missing parts from reference TRBV5-6 and TRBJ2-1): DAGVTQSPTHLIKTRGQQVTLRCSPKSGHDTVSWYQQALGQGPQFIFQYYEEEERQRGNFPDRFSGHQFPNYSSELNVNALLLGDSALYLCASSSETSGRGDGEQFFGPGTRLTVL.